This is a list of T cell receptor beta chains from one sample in a study of shared T cell receptors in the human thymus. Generated by immunoSEQ multiplex PCR, the TCRdb table keeps only in-frame clones and is missing some. The sample carries 600,000 to 900,000 clones, 70% to 90% recorded once. These same records also appear under a second study, on human thymus T cells.

Sequencing input: thymocytes. Receptors were obtained from a girl under three years old with a congenital heart defect. CDR3s include the opening cysteine and the closing phenylalanine or tryptophan. A D gene is named only where the DNA matches it firmly. Rows give clone size only sometimes, using once, few, many, or a class for an expanded clone.

size	D	V	length	J	DNA	CDR3
NA	NA	TRBV4-3	16	TRBJ2-7	TGCGCCAGCAGCCAAGTGGTTCACTTCCAATCCTACGAGCAGTACTTC	CASSQVVHFQSYEQYF
NA	TRBD1	TRBV5-1	17	TRBJ1-2	TGCGCCAGCACCCTAGTCGGGAGAGGGGACAGGCCCTATGGCTACACCTTC	CASTLVGRGDRPYGYTF
once	NA	TRBV4-3	17	TRBJ2-7	TGCGCCAGCAGCCAAGATCCCCCGCAGGGAAGATCGTCCGAGCAGTACTTC	CASSQDPPQGRSSEQYF
NA	NA	TRBV5-8	14	TRBJ1-2	TGTGCCAGCAGTCCGGGGTCCTGGGCTTATGGCTACACCTTC	CASSPGSWAYGYTF
once	NA	TRBV15	16	TRBJ2-7	TGTGCCACCAGCAGAGAGGAAGAGGGCCTCGGCTACGAGCAGTACTTC	CATSREEEGLGYEQYF
NA	TRBD2	TRBV28	19	TRBJ2-7	TGTGCCAGCAGTTCCCCGGATGGGCGGGGGGTTCCTCACTCCTACGAGCAGTACTTC	CASSSPDGRGVPHSYEQYF
NA	NA	TRBV5-1	16	TRBJ2-7	TGCGCCAGCAGCTGGAGACAGGAGACACTCCGCTACGAGCAGTACTTC	CASSWRQETLRYEQYF
NA	TRBD2	TRBV5-4	14	TRBJ2-7	TGTGCCAGCAGCTTGACTAGCGGGGTAGGCGAGCAGTACTTC	CASSLTSGVGEQYF
NA	TRBD1	TRBV6-4	13	TRBJ1-2	TGTGCCAGCAGTGGCGACAGGGGAGAAGGCTACACCTTC	CASSGDRGEGYTF
NA	TRBD1	TRBV14	17	TRBJ2-7	TGTGCCAGCAGCCAAGAAATGGCTGGGACAGCTGTCTACGAGCAGTACTTC	CASSQEMAGTAVYEQYF
NA	NA	TRBV10-1	13	TRBJ1-4	TGCGCCAGCAGTGACGATGGAGGGGAAAAACTGTTTTTT	CASSDDGGEKLFF
few	TRBD1	TRBV5-8	15	TRBJ2-1	TGTGCCAGCAGCATGTGGACAGGGCTTACTGTTGAGCAGTTCTTC	CASSMWTGLTVEQFF
NA	NA	TRBV5-5	15	TRBJ1-2	TGTGCCAGCAGCTTGTCGCGGGTTCGTCGCTATGGCTACACCTTC	CASSLSRVRRYGYTF
once	NA	TRBV28	18	TRBJ1-5	TGTGCCAGCAGTTTACCCCTCCTATCAATCATTAGCAATCAGCCCCAGCATTTT	CASSLPLLSIISNQPQHF
NA	NA	TRBV15	18	TRBJ2-7	TGTGCCACCAGCAGAGGCCCAACAGGGCCCGGCATACGTGTAGAGCAGTACTTC	CATSRGPTGPGIRVEQYF
NA	NA	TRBV7-4	16	TRBJ1-1	TGTGCCAGCAGCTTGGAGGAAATCCCCCCGGACAGCGAAGCTTTCTTT	CASSLEEIPPDSEAFF
NA	NA	TRBV29-1	14	TRBJ1-1	TGCAGCGTTGATACCAGGGTTGGGTGCACTGAAGCTTTCTTT	CSVDTRVGCTEAFF
once	NA	TRBV5-4	17	TRBJ1-1	TGTGCCAGCAGCCTAGACATTCCAGGGAGGATGAACACTGAAGCTTTCTTT	CASSLDIPGRMNTEAFF
NA	TRBD1	TRBV15	19	TRBJ2-7	TGTGCCACCAGCAGATCATTGGACAGGCGCTCCACCCGGTCCTACGAGCAGTACTTC	CATSRSLDRRSTRSYEQYF
once	NA	TRBV5-1	16	TRBJ1-1	TGCGCCAGCAGCCTTCGGACAAATCCCCTGAACACTGAAGCTTTCTTT	CASSLRTNPLNTEAFF
NA	NA	TRBV7-9	14	TRBJ1-2	TGTGCCAGCAGCTACCCCCCCGGGGATTATGGCTACACCTTC	CASSYPPGDYGYTF
NA	TRBD1	TRBV5-4	14	TRBJ2-1	TGTGCCAGCAGCTTTCGGACAGGGACCAATGAGCAGTTCTTC	CASSFRTGTNEQFF
few	TRBD2	TRBV7-9	18	TRBJ2-7	TGTGCCAGCAGCCTTAGCGGGGGGGCCAAGTCCCGCGGCTACGAGCAGTACTTC	CASSLSGGAKSRGYEQYF
NA	TRBD1	TRBV15	17	TRBJ2-5	TGTGCCACCAGCAGATCCCGCTTGACAGGGGGTTGGGAGACCCAGTACTTC	CATSRSRLTGGWETQYF
NA	NA	TRBV28	14	TRBJ2-3	TGTGCCAGCACTATAGGGCAGGGGACAGATACGCAGTATTTT	CASTIGQGTDTQYF
NA	NA	TRBV4-1	18	TRBJ2-3	TGCGCCAGCAGCCGAACCCTTCTAGCGCGGCTGATCACAGATACGCAGTATTTT	CASSRTLLARLITDTQYF
once	TRBD1	TRBV29-1	19	TRBJ1-6	TGCAGCGTTGAACCTGGGACAGAGGAAACCAACTCCTATAATTCACCCCTCCACTTT	CSVEPGTEETNSYNSPLHF
NA	TRBD1	TRBV7-2	17	TRBJ1-4	TGTGCCAGCAGCCATAACAGGGGGCAACCAACTAATGAAAAACTGTTTTTT	CASSHNRGQPTNEKLFF
NA	NA	TRBV15	14	TRBJ1-2	TGTGCCACCAGCAGAGAACCGTACAGGTTCGGCTACACCTTC	CATSREPYRFGYTF
NA	NA	TRBV5-7	13	TRBJ2-5	TGTGCCAGCACCCCTCGGTCGGGGGGCAGGCAGTACTTC	CASTPRSGGRQYF
NA	NA	TRBV5-6	13	TRBJ1-1	TGTGCCAGCACCGAGGGTGGGAACACTGAAGCTTTCTTT	CASTEGGNTEAFF
NA	NA	TRBV12-5	13	TRBJ1-1	TGTGCTAGTGGTTTAAGGGGATCCACTGAAGCTTTCTTT	CASGLRGSTEAFF
NA	NA	TRBV2	18	TRBJ1-1	TGTGCCAGCAGTACAAATACCGTATCAGGGGATTCGGACACTGAAGCTTTCTTT	CASSTNTVSGDSDTEAFF
NA	NA	TRBV5-1	14	TRBJ1-3	TGCGCCAGCAGCTTGGGGACATCCGGAAACACCATATATTTT	CASSLGTSGNTIYF
few	NA	TRBV7-8	14	TRBJ1-2	TGTGCCAGCAGCTTAGGTAACATCTACTATGGCTACACCTTC	CASSLGNIYYGYTF
NA	NA	TRBV5-6	14	TRBJ1-2	TGTGCCAGCAGCTTGAGGGGCAGGGTGTATGGCTACACCTTC	CASSLRGRVYGYTF
NA	NA	TRBV4-1	16	TRBJ2-7	TGCGCCAGCAGCCAAGGTCGTTCGAAGGGAGACAACGAGCAGTACTTC	CASSQGRSKGDNEQYF
NA	NA	TRBV27	19	TRBJ2-1	TGTGCCAGCAGTTTATCCAAACCGGGAGCCGGGACCTCTTACAATGAGCAGTTCTTC	CASSLSKPGAGTSYNEQFF
NA	NA	TRBV6-1	15	TRBJ1-1	TGTGCCAGCAGTGAACTGGCGGGGAGGAGGACTGAAGCTTTCTTT	CASSELAGRRTEAFF
NA	NA	TRBV6-1	13	TRBJ1-1	TGTGCCAGCAGTACTAGGACCGACACTGAAGCTTTCTTT	CASSTRTDTEAFF
NA	NA	TRBV6-5	16	TRBJ1-4	TGTGCCAGCAGTTACTCGGATGGCAGACATAATGAAAAACTGTTTTTT	CASSYSDGRHNEKLFF
NA	NA	TRBV28	15	TRBJ1-5	TGTGCCAGCAGTTTACAAGGGGCCCCCCATCAGCCCCAGCATTTT	CASSLQGAPHQPQHF
NA	NA	TRBV6-5	13	TRBJ2-7	TGTGCCAGCAGTTATGACCCACGAGGCGAGCAGTACTTC	CASSYDPRGEQYF
NA	NA	TRBV11-2	16	TRBJ1-5	TGTGCCAGCAGCTTAGATGAAGGAGGGCGACGACAGCCCCAGCATTTT	CASSLDEGGRRQPQHF
NA	TRBD1	TRBV7-4	15	TRBJ1-2	TGTGCCAGCAGCTTAGAGGGGACAGCTAACTATGGCTACACCTTC	CASSLEGTANYGYTF
NA	TRBD2	TRBV7-2	15	TRBJ2-5	TGTGCCAGCAGCTTAGGGACTAGCGGGGAAGAGACCCAGTACTTC	CASSLGTSGEETQYF
once	NA	TRBV5-6	15	TRBJ1-5	TGTGCCAGCAGCCCCGGGGGGGTAAACAATCAGCCCCAGCATTTT	CASSPGGVNNQPQHF
NA	NA	TRBV7-2	16	TRBJ1-6	TGTGCCAGCAGCTTGGACAGTCGAGCCTATAATTCACCCCTCCACTTT	CASSLDSRAYNSPLHF
NA	NA	TRBV12-5	16	TRBJ1-1	TGTGCTAGTGGTTTGGAGCAGGGGAAGTGGGACACTGAAGCTTTCTTT	CASGLEQGKWDTEAFF
NA	NA	TRBV15	17	TRBJ1-5	TGTGCCACCAGCAGAGATAAGGGAGGGGCGATCAATCAGCCCCAGCATTTT	CATSRDKGGAINQPQHF
NA	NA	TRBV6-5	13	TRBJ1-2	TGTGCCAGCAGTTACTCCGGGACAAGTGGCTACACCTTC	CASSYSGTSGYTF